This passage covers 15 T cell receptor beta chains from one sample sequenced in a study of T cells in Graves' hyperthyroidism and ophthalmopathy. Amplification of TCR beta CDR3 regions used RNA as the template. The HTBI primer set drove a first-round RT-PCR of the TCR CDR3. TCRdb re-derived calls from the multiplex PCR reads in MiXCR, one entry per CDR3 protein. The sample holds about 560,000 distinct CDR3 sequences, around 15% seen once. The specimen sequenced was blood. The receptors originated from a woman younger than 30 with Graves' hyperthyroidism.

The sample holds many counts of this clonotype. J is TRBJ2-1 and V is TRBV15; TRBD2 might be the D (5 bases). The CDR3 has 13 amino acids. Germline V gives CDR1 LNHNV, CDR2 YYDKDF (reference sequence). With 7 bases removed from V and 6 bases from J, the gap between germline ends came to 13 bases. The CDR3: CATTPSGTNEQFF. The CDR3 DNA reads as TGTGCCACCACGCCGTCGGGAACCAATGAGCAGTTCTTC.

The chain carries TRBV4-3 and TRBJ1-2; D perhaps matches TRBD1 (5 bases). CDR3 length: 13 amino acids. Germline CDR1 is LGHNA and CDR2 is YSLEER. The germline V and J ends were trimmed by 4 bases and 3 bases, with 9 bases remaining between them. The CDR3 sequence: CASSPGTYYGYTF. The CDR3 DNA reads as TGCGCCAGCAGCCCCGGGACTTACTATGGCTACACCTTC.

This clonotype was seen at least ten times. The rearrangement joins TRBV10-3 to TRBJ1-1; 10 bases are shared with TRBD1. V trimming: 10 bases; J trimming: 2 bases; junction bases outside the gene matches: 10. The CDR3 extends over 15 amino acids. Germline V lookup: CDR1 ENHRY, CDR2 SYGVKD. Written as DNA, the CDR3 is TGTGCCACCCTGGACAGGGGGGGGACCAACACTGAAGCTTTCTTT. Encoded protein: CATLDRGGTNTEAFF.

The CDR3 DNA follows: TGTGCCAGCAGCGTAGGAGGGTCAGCGGAGACCCAGTACTTC. Protein: CASSVGGSAETQYF. This chain links TRBV9 with TRBJ2-5; tentative D call: TRBD2 (5 bases). Deletions cut 0 bases from V and 5 bases from J, with 11 bases between. Per germline, CDR1 SGDLS and CDR2 YYNGEE. The CDR3 has 14 amino acids.

This clonotype was counted ten times or more. The genes are TRBV2 and TRBJ2-7, with a weak D call TRBD1 (6 bases). The germline gives CDR1 SNHLY, CDR2 FYNNEI. The CDR3 extends over 14 amino acids. V was pared by 4 bases and J by 6 bases, with 16 bases between. Here the CDR3 DNA reads TGTGCCAGCAGTGTGGAACAGGGCCCCCTCGAGCAGTACTTC. Translating it yields CASSVEQGPLEQYF.

J is TRBJ1-1 and V is TRBV6-1; 8 nucleotides agree with TRBD1. This CDR3 region has 16 residues. V lost 3 bases to trimming and J lost 3 bases; unmatched junction nucleotides: 9. The germline CDR1 and CDR2 sequences are MNHNS and SASEGT. The CDR3 coding sequence is TGTGCCAGCAGTGACCAGGACAGGGAGTGGGACACTGAAGCTTTCTTT. This gives the protein CASSDQDREWDTEAFF.

This clonotype was picked up many times. The gene calls are TRBV6-1 and TRBJ1-5, with D maybe TRBD1 (6 bases). The length of the CDR3 is 15 residues. The germline CDR1 and CDR2 sequences are MNHNS and SASEGT. With 5 bases removed from V and 11 bases from J, the gap between germline ends came to 22 bases. CDR3 loop: CASSRGPMQSGTQHF. The CDR3 bases are TGTGCCAGCAGTCGGGGGCCAATGCAATCAGGGACCCAGCATTTT.

This sequence joins TRBV11-2 and TRBJ2-2, with 9 bases aligning to TRBD2. V shed 1 base and J 4 bases; nucleotides not matched to a gene: 13. From germline, CDR1 is SGHAT and CDR2 FQNNGV. This CDR3 contains 19 residues. CDR3 sequence: CASSLVGASGDIFTGELFF. In DNA, the CDR3 is TGTGCCAGCAGCTTAGTAGGGGCTAGCGGGGATATATTCACCGGGGAGCTGTTTTTT.

The chain couples TRBV3-1 to TRBJ2-1; D uncertain. The V gene lost 4 bases and the J gene lost 10 bases, with 8 bases spanning the gap. Germline CDR1 is LGHDT and CDR2 is YNNKEL (reference sequence). The CDR3 is 11 residues long. The CDR3 loop is CASSRSGEQFF. In nucleotides, the CDR3 is TGTGCCAGCAGCCGGAGTGGGGAGCAGTTCTTC.

This chain joins TRBV4-2 and TRBJ1-4; no definite D call. Germline V lookup: CDR1 LGHNA, CDR2 YNFKEQ. V dropped 5 bases and J dropped 6 bases, with 13 bases sitting between them. The CDR3 totals 14 residues. For the CDR3, the DNA is TGTGCCAGCAGCTTACGTATGAGGGATGAAAAACTGTTTTTT. Translating gives CASSLRMRDEKLFF.

This clonotype was observed a few times. The chain is built from TRBV14 and TRBJ2-2, with D hard to call. The CDR3 loop spans 16 amino acids. V lost 0 bases and J lost 5, with 13 bases in between. CDR1 SGHDN and CDR2 FVKESK come from the germline V gene. The CDR3 DNA is TGTGCCAGCAGCCAAGAAGTATTTAGGCGGACCGGGGAGCTGTTTTTT. This sequence encodes CASSQEVFRRTGELFF.

In its sample, this clonotype was seen a few times. V is TRBV28 and J is TRBJ1-4; D ambiguous. Germline V gives CDR1 MDHEN, CDR2 SYDVKM. This CDR3 has 16 amino acids. Between the trimmed V and J ends, which lost 1 base and 0 bases, there was a span of 9 bases. The CDR3 sequence: CASSLLGFATNEKLFF. CDR3 DNA: TGTGCCAGCAGTTTATTAGGGTTTGCAACTAATGAAAAACTGTTTTTT.

This clonotype came up many times. V usage is TRBV7-2 and J usage is TRBJ2-5, with D maybe TRBD2 (5 bases). V lost 2 bases and J lost 0, with 13 bases in between. Looked up from germline, CDR1 is SGHTA and CDR2 is FQGNSA. The CDR3 has 16 amino acids. The CDR3 DNA reads as TGTGCCAGCAGCTTATCGTGGGGAGACTACCAAGAGACCCAGTACTTC. It translates to CASSLSWGDYQETQYF.

This clonotype was recorded at least ten times. The chain joins TRBV20-1 to TRBJ1-5; TRBD1 matches 8 bases. This CDR3 has 16 amino acids. Germline CDR1 DFQATT, CDR2 SNEGSKA (reference sequence). V dropped 5 bases and J dropped 0; count of bases not matched to a gene: 9. CDR3 in amino acids: CSARGTGKYSNQPQHF. DNA for the CDR3: TGCAGTGCTCGAGGGACAGGAAAATATAGCAATCAGCCCCAGCATTTT.

The table lists this clonotype with a few counts. The J gene is TRBJ1-1, the V gene TRBV5-4; 8 bases align to TRBD1. The CDR3 is made up of 15 amino acids. CDR1 is SGHNT and CDR2 is YYREEE in the germline V gene (reference sequence). With 0 bases clipped from V and 3 bases from J, the junction kept 4 bases outside the gene matches. The CDR3, as DNA: TGTGCCAGCAGCTTGGGGACAGGGAGGGACACTGAAGCTTTCTTT. It specifies CASSLGTGRDTEAFF.